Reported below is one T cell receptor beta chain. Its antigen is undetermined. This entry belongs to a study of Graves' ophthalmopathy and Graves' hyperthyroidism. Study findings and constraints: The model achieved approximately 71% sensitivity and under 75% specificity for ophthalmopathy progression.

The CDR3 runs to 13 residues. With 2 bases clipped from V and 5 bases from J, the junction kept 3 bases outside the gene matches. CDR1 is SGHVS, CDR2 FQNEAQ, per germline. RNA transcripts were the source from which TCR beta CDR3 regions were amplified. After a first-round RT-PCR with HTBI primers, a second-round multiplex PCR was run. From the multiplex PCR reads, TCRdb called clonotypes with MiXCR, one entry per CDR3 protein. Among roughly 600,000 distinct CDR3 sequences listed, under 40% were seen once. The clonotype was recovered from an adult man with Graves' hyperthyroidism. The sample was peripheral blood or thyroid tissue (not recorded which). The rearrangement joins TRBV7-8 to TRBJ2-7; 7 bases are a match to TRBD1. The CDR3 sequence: CASSLTQGNEQYF. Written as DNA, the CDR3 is TGTGCCAGCAGCTTAACACAGGGGAACGAGCAGTACTTC. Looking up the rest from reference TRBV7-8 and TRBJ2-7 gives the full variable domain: GAGVSQSPRYKVAKRGQDVALRCDPISGHVSLFWYQQALGQGPEFLTYFQNEAQLDKSGLPSDRFFAERPEGSVSTLKIQRTQQEDSAVYLCASSLTQGNEQYFGPGTRLTVT.